This TCR beta chain was sequenced in a study of OX40 agonist ivuxolimab in advanced cancers. The table lists this clone with a few counts. Profiling relied on immunoSEQ multiplex PCR, and the TCRdb table lists in-frame clones only, not all of them. The profile shows 25,000 to 30,000 clones, around 90% of them singletons. This TCR came from an adult with an advanced solid tumor such as melanoma, head and neck, liver or kidney cancer. The source was CD4+ or CD8+ T cells sorted from blood, collected in a trial of the OX40 agonist ivuxolimab.

CDR3 loop: CASSPGQGIGEQYF. The CDR3 nucleotides read TGTGCCAGCAGTCCGGGACAGGGCATAGGCGAGCAGTACTTC. The chain combines TRBV27 with TRBJ2-7; 9 nucleotides align to TRBD1. V was pared by 5 bases and J by 6 bases, with 8 bases of the junction left unmatched. Germline V CDR1 and CDR2: MNHEY, SMNVEV (reference sequence). The CDR3 length is 14 residues.